The TCR beta chain described here comes from a study of T cell changes during pregnancy in multiple sclerosis. The CDR3 sequence is 14 residues long. Germline lookup yields CDR1 SGHTA and CDR2 FQGNSA. Assay: immunoSEQ multiplex PCR; the TCRdb copy retains only in-frame clones and omits some. The data contain just over 90,000 clones, 91% of them seen just once; the ten biggest clones take up about 1.7%. The chain links TRBV7-2 to TRBJ2-5; D might be TRBD1 (6 bases). The J call may not be correct, given that the DNA end is closer to TRBJ2-7. The receptor's source is a female donor in good health, enrolled as a control in a pregnancy study. The sequencing here drew on peripheral blood, taken after pregnancy. The DNA of the CDR3 is TGTGCCAGCAGCTTACGGGCCAGGGGCTACGAGCAGTACTTC. It yields the protein CASSLRARGYEQYF.